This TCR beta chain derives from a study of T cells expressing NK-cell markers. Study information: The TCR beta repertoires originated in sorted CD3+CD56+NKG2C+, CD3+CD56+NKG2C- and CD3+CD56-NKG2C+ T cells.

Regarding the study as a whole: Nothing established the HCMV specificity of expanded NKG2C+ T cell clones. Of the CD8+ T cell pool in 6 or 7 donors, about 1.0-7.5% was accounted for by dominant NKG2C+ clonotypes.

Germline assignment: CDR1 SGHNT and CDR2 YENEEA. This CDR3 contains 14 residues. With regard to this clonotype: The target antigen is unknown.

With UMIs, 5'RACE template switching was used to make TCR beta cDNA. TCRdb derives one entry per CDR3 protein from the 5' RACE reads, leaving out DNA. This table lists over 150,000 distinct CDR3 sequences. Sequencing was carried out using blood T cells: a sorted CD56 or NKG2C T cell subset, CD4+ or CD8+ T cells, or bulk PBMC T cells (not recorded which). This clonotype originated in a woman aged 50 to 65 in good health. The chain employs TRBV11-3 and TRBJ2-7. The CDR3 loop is CASSLDIRTYEQYF.